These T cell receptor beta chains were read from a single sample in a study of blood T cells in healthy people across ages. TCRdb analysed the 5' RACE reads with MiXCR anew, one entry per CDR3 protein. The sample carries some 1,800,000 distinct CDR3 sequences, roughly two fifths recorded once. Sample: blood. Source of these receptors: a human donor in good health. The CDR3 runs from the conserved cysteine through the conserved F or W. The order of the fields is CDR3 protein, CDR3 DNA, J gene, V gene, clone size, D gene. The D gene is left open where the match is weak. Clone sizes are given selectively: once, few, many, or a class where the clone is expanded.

CASSRLAGANNEQFF,TGTGCCAGCAGCAGACTAGCGGGGGCCAACAATGAGCAGTTCTTC,TRBJ2-1,TRBV5-4,.,TRBD2
CASSLFSGRIYEQYF,TGTGCCAGCAGCTTATTTTCAGGTCGGATCTACGAGCAGTACTTC,TRBJ2-7,TRBV7-9,few,.
CAWNPGGGGGYTF,TGTGCCTGGAACCCCGGCGGGGGTGGGGGCTACACCTTC,TRBJ1-2,TRBV30,few,.
CATSDRRTEAFF,TGTGCCACCTCGGACAGGCGCACTGAAGCTTTCTTT,TRBJ1-1,TRBV12-3/TRBV12-4,.,TRBD1
CASRSVSSTNEKLFF,TGTGCCAGCAGGTCGGTCAGCTCCACTAATGAAAAACTGTTTTTT,TRBJ1-4,TRBV12-3/TRBV12-4,few,.
CASSQNLGLADTQYF,TGCGCCAGCAGCCAAAATCTGGGGTTAGCAGATACGCAGTATTTT,TRBJ2-3,TRBV4-3,few,.
CSVAKGRGRDYGYTF,TGCAGCGTTGCCAAGGGCAGGGGGCGCGACTATGGCTACACCTTC,TRBJ1-2,TRBV29-1,few,TRBD1
CASSYSSSSGANVPTF,TGTGCCAGCAGTTACTCGAGTAGCTCTGGGGCCAACGTCCCGACTTTC,TRBJ2-6,TRBV6-2/TRBV6-3,.,.
CASSQDWAGGEETQYF,TGTGCCAGCAGCCAAGATTGGGCGGGGGGGGAAGAGACCCAGTACTTC,TRBJ2-5,TRBV3-1,.,TRBD2
CASSGARNTEAFF,TGCGCCAGCAGCGGGGCAAGGAACACTGAAGCTTTCTTT,TRBJ1-1,TRBV4-1,.,.
CASSTGTARFETQYF,TGTGCCAGCAGCACCGGGACAGCCCGTTTCGAGACCCAGTACTTC,TRBJ2-5,TRBV7-2,few,TRBD1
CASTPTWTGDHNEQFF,TGTGCCAGCACCCCTACCTGGACAGGAGACCACAATGAGCAGTTCTTC,TRBJ2-1,TRBV12-3/TRBV12-4,few,TRBD1
CASSPPYSGADTQYF,TGTGCCAGCAGCCCCCCGTATTCAGGGGCAGATACGCAGTATTTT,TRBJ2-3,TRBV9,.,.